The T cell receptor beta chain described here comes from a study of T-cell memory formation after mild COVID-19. TCRdb redid the calling of the 5' RACE reads with MiXCR, one entry per CDR3 protein. The table records 500,000 to 650,000 distinct CDR3 sequences, less than 25% of them present only once. This clonotype occurred many times. The V gene lost 10 bases and the J gene lost 4 bases, with 19 bases spanning the gap. The germline CDR1 and CDR2 sequences are KGHDR and SFDVKD. The CDR3 consists of 15 residues. Sequencing was carried out using PBMCs or a T cell subset sorted from them (not recorded which). The chain has TRBV24-1 and TRBJ2-1, with D perhaps being TRBD1 or TRBD2 (7 bases each). The sequence was collected from an adult woman who had mild COVID-19 (a few samples of this study predate the infection). Cell type and time point are not known. CDR3 sequence (DNA): TGTGCCACGACCCAGGGGGGGGGAGGGTACAATGAGCAGTTCTTC. It encodes CATTQGGGGYNEQFF.